This T cell receptor beta chain was profiled in a study of tumor-infiltrating lymphocytes in primary liver carcinoma. Across the study: Aged between 30 and 69 years, the patients were men and women.

Broader study findings: Tumor tissue displayed a significantly greater top-250-clone fraction than blood (p = 0.039).

The CDR3 has 12 residues. Germline loops: CDR1 SGHDT, CDR2 YYEEEE. With respect to this clonotype: What it binds is not known. The junction departs from the called germline gene at one end, perhaps through a read error.

Between about 18 and 33 mg of unsorted bulk tissue served as the source from which RNA and DNA were co-extracted. Sampling of each tumor involved five separate regions. Over 85% of the cells were viable tumor cells in every tumor sample. The template, about 500 ng total RNA, yielded TCR beta cDNA made with a constant-region primer. Three nested multiplex PCR rounds of slightly modified ARM-PCR generated TCR beta libraries. For around 10 cycles apiece, the opening two PCR rounds ran with TRBV1-TRBV30 forward primers and a C-beta reverse primer. TCRdb itself ran the multiplex PCR reads through MiXCR, one entry per CDR3 protein. The sample holds about 30,000 distinct CDR3 sequences; 70% to 80% are singletons and the top ten take roughly 29%.

Sequenced material: liver tumor tissue from sampling region 3. Regarding subset: tumor region T3, left-lateral pole. The sequence derives from a woman in her thirties with primary liver carcinoma and hepatitis B virus infection. The chain has TRBV5-6 and TRBJ2-3; D possibly corresponds to TRBD1 (6 bases). The CDR3 reads CASRLRTDTQYF. CDR3 nucleotide sequence: TGTGCCAGCCGCTTGAGGACAGATACGCAATATTTT.